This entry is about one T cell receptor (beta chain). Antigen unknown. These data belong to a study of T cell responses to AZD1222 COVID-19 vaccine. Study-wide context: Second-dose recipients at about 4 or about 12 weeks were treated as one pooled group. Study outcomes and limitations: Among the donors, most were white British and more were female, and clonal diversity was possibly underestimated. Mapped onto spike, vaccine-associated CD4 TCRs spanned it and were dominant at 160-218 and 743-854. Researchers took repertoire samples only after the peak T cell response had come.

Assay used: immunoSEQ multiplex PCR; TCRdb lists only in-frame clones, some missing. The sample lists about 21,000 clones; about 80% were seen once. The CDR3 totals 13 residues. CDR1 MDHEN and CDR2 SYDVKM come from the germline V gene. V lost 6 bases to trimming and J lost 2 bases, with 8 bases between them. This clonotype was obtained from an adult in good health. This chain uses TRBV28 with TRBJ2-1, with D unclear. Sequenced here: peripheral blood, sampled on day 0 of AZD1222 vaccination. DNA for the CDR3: TGTGCCAGCAGGTGGGGTCCCTACAATGAGCAGTTCTTC. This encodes CASRWGPYNEQFF.